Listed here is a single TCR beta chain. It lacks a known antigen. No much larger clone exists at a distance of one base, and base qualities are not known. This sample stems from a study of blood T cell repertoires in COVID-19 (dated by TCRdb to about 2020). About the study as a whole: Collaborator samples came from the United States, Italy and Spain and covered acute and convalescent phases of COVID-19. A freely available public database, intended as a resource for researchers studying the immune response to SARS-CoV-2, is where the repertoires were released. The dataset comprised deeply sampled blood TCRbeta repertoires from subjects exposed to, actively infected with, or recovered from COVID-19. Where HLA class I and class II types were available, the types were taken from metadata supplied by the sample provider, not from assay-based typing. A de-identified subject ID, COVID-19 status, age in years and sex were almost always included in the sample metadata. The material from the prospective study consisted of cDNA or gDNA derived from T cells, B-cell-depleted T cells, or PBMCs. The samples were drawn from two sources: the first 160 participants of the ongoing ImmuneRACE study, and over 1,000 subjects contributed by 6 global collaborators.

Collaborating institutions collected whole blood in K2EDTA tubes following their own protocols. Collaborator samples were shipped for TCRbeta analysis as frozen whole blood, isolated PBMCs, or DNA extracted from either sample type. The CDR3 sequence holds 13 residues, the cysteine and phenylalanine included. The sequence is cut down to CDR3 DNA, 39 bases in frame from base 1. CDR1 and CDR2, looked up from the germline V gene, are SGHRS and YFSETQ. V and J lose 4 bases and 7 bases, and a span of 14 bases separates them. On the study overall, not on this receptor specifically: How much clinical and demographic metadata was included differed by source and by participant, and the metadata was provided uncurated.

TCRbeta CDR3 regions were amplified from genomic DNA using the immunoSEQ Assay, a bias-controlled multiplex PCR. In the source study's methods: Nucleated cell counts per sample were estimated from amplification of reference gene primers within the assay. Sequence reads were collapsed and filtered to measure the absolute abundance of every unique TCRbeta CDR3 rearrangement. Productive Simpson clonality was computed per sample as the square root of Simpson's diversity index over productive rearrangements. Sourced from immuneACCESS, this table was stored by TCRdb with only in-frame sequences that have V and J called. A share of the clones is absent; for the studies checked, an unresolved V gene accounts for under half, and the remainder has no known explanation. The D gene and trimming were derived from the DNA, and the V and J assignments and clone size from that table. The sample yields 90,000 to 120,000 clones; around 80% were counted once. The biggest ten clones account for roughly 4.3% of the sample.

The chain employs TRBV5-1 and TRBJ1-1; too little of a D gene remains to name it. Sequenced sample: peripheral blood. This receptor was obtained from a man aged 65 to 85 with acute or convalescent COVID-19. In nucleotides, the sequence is TGCGCCAGCAGCACCGAACTAACCCGTGAAGCTTTCTTT. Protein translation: CASSTELTREAFF.